This TCR beta chain appears in the sequencing data of a study of cytomegalovirus exposure and HLA in healthy donors. The donors were healthy bone marrow donors. The study ran its PCR with 60 Vbeta and 13 Jbeta primers. Data came from immunoSEQ multiplex PCR; TCRdb stores just in-frame clones and leaves some out. The sample has roughly 88,000 clones; roughly 72% are singletons. Whole-study results and caveats: Another analysis was done later, and it associated roughly 15,000 TCR beta sequences with HLA alleles at 0.05 false discovery rate. Researchers reported in a later analysis that a missense DCLRE1C variant was tied to TCR beta V- and J-gene trimming. The authors enumerated around 150 TCR beta chains as linked to cytomegalovirus.

Germline V CDR1 and CDR2: SGHRS, YFSETQ. V shed 3 bases, J shed 8 bases, and the junction held 5 bases outside the gene matches. CDR3 length equals 14 residues. About this clone: Its cognate antigen is unknown.

The chain joins TRBV5-1 to TRBJ1-5, with 10 bases aligning to TRBD1. Sequencing was performed on PBMCs. This sequence was found in a man aged 25 to 45 in good health and CMV-seropositive. This CDR3 reads CASSSTGGQEPQHF. The DNA for the CDR3 is TGCGCCAGCAGCTCGACAGGGGGCCAAGAGCCCCAGCATTTT.